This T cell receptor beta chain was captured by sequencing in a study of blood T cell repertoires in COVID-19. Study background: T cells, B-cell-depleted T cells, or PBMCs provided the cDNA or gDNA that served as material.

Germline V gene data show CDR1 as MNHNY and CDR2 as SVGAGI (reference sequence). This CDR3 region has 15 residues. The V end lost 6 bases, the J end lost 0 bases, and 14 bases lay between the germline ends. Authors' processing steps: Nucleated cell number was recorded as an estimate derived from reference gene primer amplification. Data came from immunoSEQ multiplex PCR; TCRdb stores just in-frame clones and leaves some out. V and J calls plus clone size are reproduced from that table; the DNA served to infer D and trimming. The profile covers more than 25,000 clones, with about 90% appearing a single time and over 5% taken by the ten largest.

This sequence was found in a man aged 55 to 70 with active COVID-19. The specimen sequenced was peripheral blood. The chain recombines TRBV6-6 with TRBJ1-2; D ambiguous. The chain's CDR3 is CASSQVREANYGYTF. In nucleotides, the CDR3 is TGTGCCAGCAGCCAAGTTCGGGAAGCTAACTATGGCTACACCTTC.